The clone carrying this T cell receptor (beta chain) was counted only a few times. Its target is unknown. This entry comes from a study of cytomegalovirus exposure and HLA in healthy donors. Study-level points and caveats: Follow-up analysis later connected one missense variant in DCLRE1C with trimming of TCR beta V- and J-genes. The only immune exposure information that was available was CMV serostatus. Some segments of the V type, notably TRBV6-2 and TRBV6-3, were excluded as indistinguishable.

Germline loops: CDR1 PRHDT, CDR2 FYEKMQ (reference sequence). The CDR3 runs to 17 residues. V lost 4 bases, J lost 4 bases, and 7 bases stayed unmatched. Amplification used 60 Vbeta primers and 13 Jbeta primers. Profiling relied on immunoSEQ multiplex PCR, and the TCRdb table lists in-frame clones only, not all of them. The sample has about 130,000 clones, about 11% seen once; the top ten hold about 4.7%. The receptor comes from a woman in her late teens or twenties in good health and CMV-seropositive. Material: PBMCs. The genes are TRBV13 and TRBJ2-6; TRBD1 matches at 10 bases. The CDR3 DNA is TGTGCCAGCAGCTCCGGGACAGGGGAGGCGGGGGCCAACGTCCTGACTTTC. This translates into CASSSGTGEAGANVLTF. Full variable domain (outside the CDR3, taken from reference TRBV13 and TRBJ2-6): AAGVIQSPRHLIKEKRETATLKCYPIPRHDTVYWYQQGPGQDPQFLISFYEKMQSDKGSIPDRFSAQQFSDYHSELNMSSLELGDSALYFCASSSGTGEAGANVLTFGAGSRLTVL.